Below are 26 T cell receptor beta chains sequenced from a single sample in a study of PD-1 blockade in classical Hodgkin lymphoma. Method: immunoSEQ multiplex PCR; TCRdb's copy keeps in-frame clones and lacks some. The table shows approximately 89,000 clones, with over 80% occurring only once. Each of the patients experienced relapse following autologous stem cell transplantation, and their brentuximab vedotin exposure differed. This sample comprised peripheral blood mononuclear cells (PBMCs), obtained at baseline. Receptors originate from a human donor with classical Hodgkin lymphoma.

CDR3 region: CASSRALGGRQVSHNEQFF. Written as DNA, the CDR3 is TGCGCCAGCAGCCGAGCATTGGGTGGGAGACAGGTTTCCCACAATGAGCAGTTCTTC. The chain uses TRBV4-1 and TRBJ2-1, with D maybe TRBD1 (6 bases). The germline CDR1 and CDR2 sequences are MGHRA and YSYEKL. Trimming removed 4 bases from V and 5 bases from J, with 27 bases in between. The CDR3 consists of 19 residues.

The genes are TRBV9 and TRBJ1-3; D ambiguous. CDR1 is SGDLS and CDR2 is YYNGEE in the germline V gene. The CDR3 extends over 16 amino acids. Trimming removed 1 base from V and 4 bases from J, with 15 bases in between. The CDR3 nucleotides are TGTGCCAGCAGCGTATCGAGGGTGACCGCCGGAAACACCATATATTTT. The encoded protein is CASSVSRVTAGNTIYF.

CDR3 bases: TGTGCCAGCAGGCAGACAGGGGGCGATGAAAAACTGTTTTTT. It yields the protein CASRQTGGDEKLFF. The chain couples TRBV28 to TRBJ1-4; 10 bases align to TRBD1. The CDR3 has 14 amino acids. V was pared by 6 bases and J by 6 bases, with 4 bases of the junction left unmatched. CDR1 MDHEN and CDR2 SYDVKM come from the germline V gene.

The genes are TRBV28 and TRBJ1-5; 7 nucleotides match TRBD1. CDR1 and CDR2 (germline): MDHEN, SYDVKM. This CDR3 contains 16 residues. Germline trimming cut 5 bases from V and 4 bases from J; bases unmatched to any gene: 11. The CDR3 loop reads CASSRGGATPNQPQHF. The CDR3 DNA reads as TGTGCCAGCAGTAGAGGGGGCGCAACCCCGAATCAGCCCCAGCATTTT.

This chain joins TRBV7-7 and TRBJ2-7; no reliable D call. In germline, CDR1 is SSHAT, CDR2 FNYEAQ (reference sequence). Deletions cut 4 bases from V and 0 bases from J, with 7 bases between. This CDR3 has 13 amino acids. The CDR3 DNA follows: TGTGCCAGCAGCTCAGGATTCTCCTACGAGCAGTACTTC. It is translated as CASSSGFSYEQYF. The full variable domain, with the rest looked up from reference TRBV7-7 and TRBJ2-7, is GAGVSQSPRYKVTKRGQDVTLRCDPISSHATLYWYQQALGQGPEFLTYFNYEAQPDKSGLPSDRFSAERPEGSISTLTIQRTEQRDSAMYRCASSSGFSYEQYFGPGTRLTVT.

The V gene is TRBV10-3, the J gene TRBJ2-7, with D hard to call. Germline V lookup: CDR1 ENHRY, CDR2 SYGVKD. Trimming took 4 bases from V and 5 from J, leaving 12 bases between them. There are 13 residues in the CDR3. The CDR3 DNA is TGTGCCATCAGTGGTGGGCCCCGGAACGAGCAGTACTTC. Its protein is CAISGGPRNEQYF.

This chain connects TRBV7-9 to TRBJ2-5; D unresolved. The CDR3 sequence is 14 residues long. Trimming shortened V by 5 bases and J by 4 bases, and 14 bases separated the two germline ends. Germline lookup yields CDR1 SEHNR and CDR2 FQNEAQ (reference sequence). CDR3 region: CASSPPAKGETQYF. The CDR3 region has the DNA TGTGCCAGCAGCCCCCCGGCCAAAGGAGAGACCCAGTACTTC.

The count of this clone is one. This sequence joins TRBV27 and TRBJ2-5; the match to TRBD2 covers 12 bases. V shed 3 bases and J 5 bases; nucleotides not matched to a gene: 4. The germline V gene encodes CDR1 MNHEY and CDR2 SMNVEV (reference sequence). The CDR3 totals 15 residues. CDR3 sequence reads: CASSLTSGSFETQYF. The CDR3 region has the DNA TGTGCCAGCAGTTTGACTAGCGGGAGTTTTGAGACCCAGTACTTC.

The V call is TRBV7-9, the J call TRBJ2-3, with TRBD1 matching over 8 bases. Unmatched junction bases numbered 11, after V lost 7 bases and J lost 5 bases. CDR3 length: 15 amino acids. CDR1 is SEHNR, CDR2 FQNEAQ, per germline (reference sequence). As DNA, the CDR3 is TGTGCCAGCACCCCGGGGACAGGCAGTGAAGATACGCAGTATTTT. Encoded protein: CASTPGTGSEDTQYF.

A single count supports this clone. J is TRBJ2-7 and V is TRBV5-1; D is uncertain. The CDR3 runs to 12 residues. The V end was cut by 0 bases, the J end by 2 bases, with 3 bases between. Germline CDR1 is SGHRS and CDR2 is YFSETQ. The CDR3 region has the DNA TGCGCCAGCAGCTTGGAGGCCTACGAGCAGTACTTC. Its translation is CASSLEAYEQYF.

V is TRBV7-9 and J is TRBJ2-3, with a weak D call TRBD1 (6 bases). Per germline, CDR1 SEHNR and CDR2 FQNEAQ (reference sequence). This CDR3 is built from 15 residues. V lost 5 bases, J lost 0 bases, and 12 bases lay in between. The CDR3 nucleotides are TGTGCCAGCAGCCAGGGACACCTCAGCACAGATACGCAGTATTTT. It is translated as CASSQGHLSTDTQYF.

The table lists this clone with a few counts. This sequence joins TRBV29-1 and TRBJ1-1, with TRBD1 identical over 7 bases. Germline trimming cut 8 bases from V and 3 bases from J; bases unmatched to any gene: 6. The CDR3 length is 12 residues. From germline, CDR1 is SQVTM and CDR2 ANQGSEA. The DNA of the CDR3 is TGCAGCACAAAGACAGGGCACACTGAAGCTTTCTTT. Translating it yields CSTKTGHTEAFF.

The chain's CDR3 is CASSPGVGRGSGNTEAFF. The CDR3 DNA reads as TGTGCCAGCAGCCCGGGGGTGGGCCGGGGATCAGGGAACACTGAAGCTTTCTTT. The chain employs TRBV4-2 and TRBJ1-1; D is perhaps TRBD1 (5 bases). The ends were cut back, 4 bases at V and 1 base at J, with 22 bases in the middle. Germline lookup yields CDR1 LGHNA and CDR2 YNFKEQ. The CDR3 spans 18 residues.

This sequence joins TRBV20-1 and TRBJ2-1; D gene unclear. The germline V gene has CDR1 DFQATT and CDR2 SNEGSKA (reference sequence). V lost 6 bases and J 10 bases, leaving 13 bases between the germline ends. This CDR3 is 11 amino acids long. The CDR3 is CSAQPQTEQFF. The DNA for the CDR3 is TGCAGTGCCCAGCCCCAGACCGAGCAGTTCTTC.

The chain links TRBV18 to TRBJ2-7, with a weak D call TRBD1 (6 bases). The CDR3 extends over 15 amino acids. Germline V gene data show CDR1 as KGHSH and CDR2 as LQKENI. Deletions cut 3 bases from V and 2 bases from J, with 14 bases between. CDR3 protein: CASSPDRIETYEQYF. The CDR3 DNA follows: TGTGCCAGCTCACCCGACAGGATAGAAACCTACGAGCAGTACTTC.

The J gene is TRBJ2-2, the V gene TRBV7-6; TRBD2 agrees at 7 bases. The trim removed 1 base at V and 7 bases at J, leaving 9 bases unmatched. The germline CDR1 and CDR2 sequences are SGHVS and FNYEAQ. The CDR3 covers 16 residues. CDR3 nucleotides: TGTGCCAGCAGCTTAGAGGATAGCCCGGGAGGCGGGGAGCTGTTTTTT. Translating it yields CASSLEDSPGGGELFF.

The J gene is TRBJ2-5, the V gene TRBV5-1; the D gene is possibly TRBD1 (5 bases). The CDR3 is 14 amino acids. Germline loops: CDR1 SGHRS, CDR2 YFSETQ. V was cut by 7 bases and J by 2 bases, with 15 bases left in between. As DNA, the CDR3 is TGCGCCAGCGCTTCAGGACAAGCTCAAGAGACCCAGTACTTC. This codes for CASASGQAQETQYF.

This CDR3 is CASSPRQGVPLYEQYF. The CDR3 DNA sequence: TGTGCCAGCAGCCCCCGACAGGGAGTTCCCCTTTACGAGCAGTACTTC. The V gene is TRBV5-4, the J gene TRBJ2-7, with TRBD1 identical over 7 bases. Per the germline V gene, CDR1 is SGHNT and CDR2 is YYREEE (reference sequence). The CDR3 contains 16 residues. Unmatched junction bases numbered 14, after V lost 4 bases and J lost 4 bases. The full variable domain, with the rest looked up from reference TRBV5-4 and TRBJ2-7, is ETGVTQSPTHLIKTRGQQVTLRCSSQSGHNTVSWYQQALGQGPQFIFQYYREEENGRGNFPPRFSGLQFPNYSSELNVNALELDDSALYLCASSPRQGVPLYEQYFGPGTRLTVT.

The CDR3 reads CASTPLRTSTNEQFF. The CDR3 DNA is TGCGCCAGCACCCCCTTGAGGACTAGCACCAATGAGCAGTTCTTC. V usage is TRBV5-1 and J usage is TRBJ2-1; 8 nucleotides match TRBD2. V lost 6 bases and J lost 6; bases outside the gene matches: 11. The germline gives CDR1 SGHRS, CDR2 YFSETQ. The CDR3 covers 15 residues. The full variable domain, with the rest looked up from reference TRBV5-1 and TRBJ2-1, is KAGVTQTPRYLIKTRGQQVTLSCSPISGHRSVSWYQQTPGQGLQFLFEYFSETQRNKGNFPGRFSGRQFSNSRSEMNVSTLELGDSALYLCASTPLRTSTNEQFFGPGTRLTVL.

The rearrangement uses TRBV7-2 and TRBJ2-2, with TRBD2 as a possible D gene (6 bases). Between the trimmed V and J ends, which lost 5 bases and 1 base, there was a span of 8 bases. The length of the CDR3 is 14 residues. Germline V lookup: CDR1 SGHTA, CDR2 FQGNSA. The CDR3 region is CASSPGVNTGELFF. The CDR3 region has the DNA TGTGCCAGCAGCCCGGGGGTGAACACCGGGGAGCTGTTTTTT.

Written as DNA, the CDR3 is TGTGCCAGCAGCGCGGACAGCTTCTATGGCTACACCTTC. Translation gives CASSADSFYGYTF. J is TRBJ1-2 and V is TRBV11-2; perhaps TRBD1 as D (6 bases). The CDR3 is 13 residues long. V was clipped by 5 bases and J by 4 bases, with 11 bases between them. Germline CDR1 reads SGHAT; CDR2 reads FQNNGV. The full variable domain, its missing parts supplied by reference TRBV11-2 and TRBJ1-2, is EAGVAQSPRYKIIEKRQSVAFWCNPISGHATLYWYQQILGQGPKLLIQFQNNGVVDDSQLPKDRFSAERLKGVDSTLKIQPAKLEDSAVYLCASSADSFYGYTFGSGTRLTVV.

This clone is labeled as medium-sized (0.01 to 0.1%). The V and J genes are TRBV27 and TRBJ1-2; the D is unclear. This CDR3 is 15 amino acids long. The V gene lost 7 bases and the J gene lost 0 bases, with 15 bases spanning the gap. Germline lookup yields CDR1 MNHEY and CDR2 SMNVEV (reference sequence). CDR3 nucleotide sequence: TGTGCCAGCAAGAACCCTGATAGAACTAACTATGGCTACACCTTC. Protein: CASKNPDRTNYGYTF.

This clone was seen a single time. J is TRBJ2-1 and V is TRBV20-1, with TRBD1 matching over 9 bases. The CDR3 runs 11 residues. Germline assignment: CDR1 DFQATT and CDR2 SNEGSKA (reference sequence). Trimming at V came to 7 bases and at J to 6 bases, leaving 1 base not matched to a gene. CDR3 sequence: CSVGQGNEQFF. CDR3 nucleotide sequence: TGCAGTGTGGGACAGGGCAATGAGCAGTTCTTC.

This clone came up once. The V and J genes are TRBV9 and TRBJ2-1; 9 bases agree with TRBD1. Germline assignment: CDR1 SGDLS and CDR2 YYNGEE. CDR3 length: 17 amino acids. V lost 3 bases and J lost 6; bases outside the gene matches: 13. The DNA for the CDR3 is TGTGCCAGCAGCGAGAAGCGGACAGGGGCCGGCGGCAATGAGCAGTTCTTC. Its protein product is CASSEKRTGAGGNEQFF.

The genes are TRBV29-1 and TRBJ1-2; D not certain. The V end lost 7 bases, the J end lost 6 bases, and 12 bases lay between the germline ends. Germline values: CDR1 SQVTM, CDR2 ANQGSEA. CDR3 length: 11 amino acids. This CDR3 reads CSARRSDGYTF. The CDR3 nucleotides read TGCAGCGCCAGGAGGTCCGATGGCTACACCTTC.

The chain links TRBV19 to TRBJ2-4; D is possibly TRBD1 (5 bases). The V end was cut by 3 bases, the J end by 0 bases, with 15 bases between. CDR1 is LNHDA, CDR2 SQIVND, per germline (reference sequence). The CDR3 sequence is 17 residues long. For the CDR3, the DNA is TGTGCCAGTAGTATCCAGCAGGGCGGCCTAGCCAAAAACATTCAGTACTTC. Protein sequence: CASSIQQGGLAKNIQYF.